Included here is one TCR beta chain sequence, with context. This sample is part of a study of blood T cell repertoires in COVID-19. As for the study in general: Italy, Spain and the United States were the sources of the convalescent and acute COVID-19 samples. From T cells, B-cell-depleted T cells, or PBMCs came the material, which was cDNA or gDNA.

Per the original methods: Reference gene primer amplification in the assay estimated nucleated cell counts. Assay: immunoSEQ multiplex PCR; the TCRdb copy retains only in-frame clones and omits some. That table supplies the V and J calls and clone size; D and trimming were determined from the DNA. The sample consists of over 100,000 clones, about four fifths of them appearing once. Sample: peripheral blood. The TCR comes from a woman in her sixties or seventies with acute or convalescent COVID-19.

Here the CDR3 reads CASSSFFHTEAFF. Here the CDR3 DNA reads TGTGCCAGCAGCTCCTTCTTTCACACTGAAGCTTTCTTT. The chain combines TRBV5-6 with TRBJ1-1; D is ambiguous. Trimming took off 3 bases at V and 3 bases at J, with 9 bases between the two ends. This CDR3 is built from 13 residues. The germline V gene encodes CDR1 SGHDT and CDR2 YYEEEE.